A single sample is the source of the 21 T cell receptor beta chains below, sequenced in a study of T-cell memory formation after mild COVID-19. One entry per CDR3 protein results from TCRdb running MiXCR on the 5' RACE reads. This table holds 340,000 or so distinct CDR3 sequences, 10% to 15% found once. Sequenced: PBMCs or a T cell subset sorted from them (not recorded which). The receptors originated from a man between 18 and 35 years old who had mild COVID-19 (a few samples of this study predate the infection). Cell type and time point are not known.

This clonotype was observed at least ten times. The rearrangement joins TRBV6-5 to TRBJ2-4; D tentatively fits TRBD1 or TRBD2 (5 bases each). The CDR3 is 18 residues long. Germline CDR1 MNHEY, CDR2 SVGAGI. V gave up 0 bases and J gave up 1 base, with 16 bases separating them. CDR3 coding DNA: TGTGCCAGCAGTTACTCGATCGGGGCTGGGAGCGCCAAAAACATTCAGTACTTC. It is translated as CASSYSIGAGSAKNIQYF.

This clonotype was counted only a few times. The rearrangement links TRBV6-2 or TRBV6-3 to TRBJ2-1; 9 nucleotides line up with TRBD1. Germline assignment: CDR1 MNHEY and CDR2 SVGEGT. This CDR3 comprises 15 residues. V trimming: 4 bases; J trimming: 9 bases; junction bases outside the gene matches: 10. The CDR3 loop is CASSLPGTGMREQFF. DNA for the CDR3: TGTGCCAGCAGTTTGCCCGGGACAGGGATGCGTGAGCAGTTCTTC.

This clonotype has just a few counts. The J gene is TRBJ1-5, the V gene TRBV21-1. TRBV21-1 is annotated as a pseudogene. The CDR3 loop spans 16 amino acids. The CDR3 sequence: CASSKGLLNSNQPQHF. The CDR3 DNA sequence: TGTGCCAGCAGCAAAGGCCTACTCAACTCCAATCAGCCCCAGCATTTT.

This clonotype was counted only a few times. This sequence joins TRBV19 and TRBJ1-5; D uncertain. The CDR3 covers 13 residues. V was clipped by 6 bases and J by 2 bases, with 8 bases between them. The V gene's germline CDR1 is LNHDA and CDR2 SQIVND (reference sequence). The CDR3 sequence is CASSPLGNQPQHF. In nucleotides, the CDR3 is TGTGCCAGTAGCCCTCTTGGCAATCAGCCCCAGCATTTT.

The rearrangement uses TRBV5-1 and TRBJ2-1; 11 bases match TRBD2. Germline-derived CDR1 and CDR2 are SGHRS and YFSETQ. The CDR3 extends over 15 amino acids. Germline trimming cut 3 bases from V and 10 bases from J; bases unmatched to any gene: 9. CDR3 nucleotide sequence: TGCGCCAGCAGCTCATCTAGCGGGGGGATAGGGGAGCAGTTCTTC. Translation: CASSSSSGGIGEQFF.

V and J are TRBV12-3 or TRBV12-4 and TRBJ2-2; D is possibly TRBD2 (5 bases). Trimming removed 6 bases from V and 6 bases from J, with 11 bases in between. CDR3 length: 13 residues. The CDR3 loop reads CASRTEVAGELFF. CDR3 coding DNA: TGTGCCAGCAGAACGGAGGTGGCCGGGGAGCTGTTTTTT.

V is TRBV7-2 and J is TRBJ2-3; a weak D match, TRBD2 (5 bases). CDR3 length: 14 residues. The V gene lost 3 bases and the J gene lost 0 bases, with 7 bases spanning the gap. CDR1 and CDR2 from the germline V gene are SGHTA and FQGNSA. The CDR3 reads CASSLRESTDTQYF. CDR3 DNA: TGTGCCAGCAGCTTGAGGGAAAGCACAGATACGCAGTATTTT.

This clonotype was seen ten or more times. The V gene is TRBV5-4, the J gene TRBJ2-6; no firm D call. The CDR3 is made up of 19 amino acids. With 3 bases removed from V and 0 bases from J, the gap between germline ends came to 19 bases. Germline V gene data show CDR1 as SGHNT and CDR2 as YYREEE (reference sequence). The CDR3 spells CASSSAEYVLNSGANVLTF. The DNA of the CDR3 is TGTGCCAGCAGCTCGGCAGAGTACGTCCTTAACTCTGGGGCCAACGTCCTGACTTTC. The full variable domain, with the rest looked up from reference TRBV5-4 and TRBJ2-6, is ETGVTQSPTHLIKTRGQQVTLRCSSQSGHNTVSWYQQALGQGPQFIFQYYREEENGRGNFPPRFSGLQFPNYSSELNVNALELDDSALYLCASSSAEYVLNSGANVLTFGAGSRLTVL.

V gene TRBV20-1 combines with J gene TRBJ2-1, with a weak D call TRBD2 (5 bases). V dropped 0 bases and J dropped 4 bases, with 13 bases sitting between them. The germline gives CDR1 DFQATT, CDR2 SNEGSKA (reference sequence). The CDR3 has 15 residues. The CDR3 loop reads CSARDMASRYNEQFF. The CDR3 DNA sequence: TGCAGTGCTAGAGATATGGCTAGCAGGTACAATGAGCAGTTCTTC.

This clonotype was counted a few times. The J gene is TRBJ2-4, the V gene TRBV20-1; 7 bases fit TRBD2. V was pared by 5 bases and J by 9 bases, with 7 bases of the junction left unmatched. This CDR3 spans 12 amino acids. CDR1 DFQATT and CDR2 SNEGSKA come from the germline V gene (reference sequence). This CDR3 is CSASLTGGIQYF. The DNA for the CDR3 is TGCAGTGCTTCTCTAACGGGGGGCATTCAGTACTTC.

The chain employs TRBV5-5 and TRBJ2-7; D ambiguous. The CDR3 length is 14 residues. Germline values: CDR1 SGHKS, CDR2 YYEKEE (reference sequence). The V and J ends lost 0 bases and 0 bases respectively, with 7 bases between them. The CDR3 nucleotides read TGTGCCAGCAGCTTGGGTCTCTCCTCCTACGAGCAGTACGTC. It translates to CASSLGLSSYEQYV.

In this sample, this clonotype turned up a few times. This chain connects TRBV20-1 to TRBJ2-5; 10 bases align to TRBD1. After removal of 0 bases from V and 4 bases from J, the junction contained 5 bases not matched to a gene. Germline V lookup: CDR1 DFQATT, CDR2 SNEGSKA (reference sequence). This CDR3 has 15 amino acids. CDR3 region: CSARDGGTGAETQYF. DNA for the CDR3: TGCAGTGCTAGAGATGGCGGGACAGGGGCAGAGACCCAGTACTTC.

There are a few counts of this clonotype. J is TRBJ1-5 and V is TRBV19; perhaps TRBD1 as D (5 bases). Germline V gene lookup returns CDR1 LNHDA and CDR2 SQIVND (reference sequence). Trimming took 3 bases from V and 1 from J, leaving 13 bases between them. CDR3 length: 16 residues. This chain's CDR3 is CASSIGFRDSNQPQHF. As DNA, the CDR3 is TGTGCCAGTAGTATTGGCTTCCGGGACAGCAATCAGCCCCAGCATTTT.

The chain recombines TRBV20-1 with TRBJ2-3; 12 nucleotides line up with TRBD2. The V and J ends lost 8 bases and 3 bases, in that order; junction bases with no gene match: 3. The CDR3 runs to 13 residues. Germline loops: CDR1 DFQATT, CDR2 SNEGSKA (reference sequence). CDR3 in amino acids: CSLLAGGTDTQYF. The CDR3 nucleotides are TGCAGTTTACTAGCGGGGGGTACAGATACGCAGTATTTT.

This clonotype came up a few times. This sequence joins TRBV30 and TRBJ2-4; TRBD1 agrees at 7 bases. In germline, CDR1 is GTSNPN, CDR2 SVGIG (reference sequence). Trimming took 3 bases from V and 1 from J; bases not matched to a gene: 0. The CDR3 runs 13 residues. CDR3 in DNA: TGTGCCTGGAGCAGGGGGGCCAAAAACATTCAGTACTTC. As protein: CAWSRGAKNIQYF.

At least ten counts were recorded for this clonotype. The V gene is TRBV11-2, the J gene TRBJ2-1, with D unresolved. This CDR3 contains 11 residues. Germline values: CDR1 SGHAT, CDR2 FQNNGV. The V end lost 5 bases, the J end lost 8 bases, and 7 bases lay between the germline ends. CDR3: CASSVGYEQFF. As DNA, the CDR3 is TGTGCCAGCAGCGTAGGCTATGAGCAGTTCTTC.

This clonotype was seen only a few times. One end of the junction is discordant with germline, which a read error may explain. This sequence joins TRBV7-9 and TRBJ2-1; 7 bases map to TRBD1. CDR3 length: 14 residues. CDR1 and CDR2 (germline): SEHNR, FQNEAQ (reference sequence). CDR3 region: CASRSRGSPEASHF. The CDR3 DNA sequence: TGTGCCAGCAGGTCCAGGGGGTCTCCGGAAGCGTCTCACTTC.

This clonotype came up a few times. CDR3 protein: CASSARTGDNTEAFF. CDR3 in DNA: TGTGCCAGCAGCGCCCGGACAGGAGATAACACTGAAGCTTTCTTT. The chain uses TRBV9 and TRBJ1-1; 7 bases are shared with TRBD1. Trimming cost V 3 bases and J 2 bases; bases outside gene matches: 7. The CDR3 totals 15 residues. Germline V gene lookup returns CDR1 SGDLS and CDR2 YYNGEE.

The chain joins TRBV7-9 to TRBJ2-2, with TRBD2 matching over 7 bases. Germline CDR1 reads SEHNR; CDR2 reads FQNEAQ (reference sequence). The CDR3 has 13 residues. V trimming: 3 bases; J trimming: 7 bases; junction bases outside the gene matches: 2. The CDR3 DNA is TGTGCCAGCAGCTTTCGGGAGGTCGGGGAGCTGTTTTTT. It translates to CASSFREVGELFF.

The chain joins TRBV3-1 to TRBJ2-1; the match to TRBD1 covers 8 bases. This CDR3 contains 16 residues. Germline lookup yields CDR1 LGHDT and CDR2 YNNKEL (reference sequence). V trimming: 5 bases; J trimming: 0 bases; junction bases outside the gene matches: 6. In nucleotides, the CDR3 is TGTGCCAGCAGCTCCCGGGACAGGAGCTCCTACAATGAGCAGTTCTTC. As protein: CASSSRDRSSYNEQFF.

This chain connects TRBV12-3 or TRBV12-4 to TRBJ2-3; 7 bases are a match to TRBD2. The CDR3 covers 12 residues. The ends lost 5 bases at V and 8 bases at J; junction bases unmatched: 4. The CDR3 nucleotides read TGTGCCAGCAGTCCGGGAGGAAGTACGCAGTATTTT. Translating it yields CASSPGGSTQYF.